This TCR beta chain was found in a study of CD8 T cells in Susac syndrome. The authors reverse transcribed about 0.5 to 1 ug RNA with random hexamers. TCRdb analysed the immunoSEQ multiplex PCR reads with MiXCR anew, one entry per CDR3 protein. This sample has a few hundred thousand distinct CDR3 sequences, with about 94% found just once. V lost 0 bases and J lost 6; bases outside the gene matches: 7. This CDR3 contains 15 residues. Germline CDR1 and CDR2: LGHNA and YSLEER. The chain is built from TRBV4-3 and TRBJ2-5, with TRBD1 identical over 7 bases. The sample comprised CD8+ T cells from PBMCs. The clonotype originates from a human donor with multiple sclerosis. The CDR3 spells CASSQDSGGSKTQYF. The DNA of the CDR3 is TGCGCCAGCAGCCAAGATTCAGGGGGTTCGAAGACCCAGTACTTC.